The 15 T cell receptor beta chains listed next were all sequenced from one sample in a study of radiation and T cells in renal cell carcinoma. Assay: immunoSEQ multiplex PCR; the TCRdb copy retains only in-frame clones and omits some. Of 120,000 or so clones in the sample, over 75% are singletons; the top ten hold 1.5% to 2%. The time point here: blood 2 weeks post-SBRT. Treatment reported: 15 Gy SBRT to primary tumor, nephrectomy 4 weeks later. The input for sequencing was blood, taken from a patient whose treatment included radiotherapy and nephrectomy. These TCRs come from a woman in her sixties with renal cell carcinoma.

V gene TRBV6-1 combines with J gene TRBJ2-2; no reliable D call. CDR3 length: 15 residues. The V gene's germline CDR1 is MNHNS and CDR2 SASEGT. The ends were cut back, 2 bases at V and 6 bases at J, with 13 bases in the middle. The CDR3 DNA reads TGTGCCAGCAGTGAAATCGCCGAAAGGGCCGGGGAGCTGTTTTTT. It is translated as CASSEIAERAGELFF.

The rearrangement uses TRBV9 and TRBJ1-3, with D possibly TRBD1 on 5 matching bases. Germline CDR1 and CDR2: SGDLS and YYNGEE. This CDR3 is built from 13 residues. The germline V and J ends were trimmed by 3 bases and 1 base, with 5 bases remaining between them. CDR3 protein: CASSGQSGNTIYF. CDR3 DNA sequence: TGTGCCAGCAGCGGACAGTCTGGAAACACCATATATTTT.

The chain couples TRBV5-1 to TRBJ1-4; D not certain. The V end was cut by 2 bases, the J end by 3 bases, with 8 bases between. The CDR3 consists of 14 residues. Germline assignment: CDR1 SGHRS and CDR2 YFSETQ. In DNA form, the CDR3 reads TGCGCCAGCAGCTTCGACGGCGCTAATGAAAAACTGTTTTTT. It translates to CASSFDGANEKLFF. The complete variable domain, with remaining parts taken from reference TRBV5-1 and TRBJ1-4, reads KAGVTQTPRYLIKTRGQQVTLSCSPISGHRSVSWYQQTPGQGLQFLFEYFSETQRNKGNFPGRFSGRQFSNSRSEMNVSTLELGDSALYLCASSFDGANEKLFFGSGTQLSVL.

V usage is TRBV18 and J usage is TRBJ1-5, with D perhaps matching TRBD1 (6 bases). Germline V gene sequence: CDR1 KGHSH, CDR2 LQKENI. CDR3 length: 15 residues. V lost 5 bases to trimming and J lost 4 bases, with 15 bases between them. CDR3 region: CASSGAGGGNQPQHF. Here the CDR3 DNA reads TGTGCCAGCTCAGGGGCAGGAGGGGGAAATCAGCCCCAGCATTTT.

The rearrangement links TRBV6-5 to TRBJ1-2, with 11 nucleotides matching TRBD1. Germline V lookup: CDR1 MNHEY, CDR2 SVGAGI. The CDR3 spans 14 residues. V was clipped by 6 bases and J by 7 bases; unmatched bases: 7. CDR3 in amino acids: CASRPDRGLSGYTF. DNA of the CDR3: TGTGCCAGCAGACCGGACAGGGGGCTGAGTGGCTACACCTTC.

V and J are TRBV4-3 and TRBJ2-5; D is unresolved. The end of the DNA fits TRBJ2-7 better, so the J call may be wrong. The germline V gene encodes CDR1 LGHNA and CDR2 YSLEER. The length of the CDR3 is 15 residues. CDR3 DNA: TGCGCCAGCAGCCGGGGAAATAACCCCTCCTACGAGCAGTACTTC. Translating it yields CASSRGNNPSYEQYF.

The J gene is TRBJ2-7, the V gene TRBV11-2; TRBD1 might be the D (5 bases). Germline loops: CDR1 SGHAT, CDR2 FQNNGV. The length of the CDR3 is 13 residues. V gave up 3 bases and J gave up 0 bases, with 6 bases separating them. In DNA, the CDR3 is TGTGCCAGCAGCTTTGGGGCCTCCTACGAGCAGTACTTC. Encoded protein: CASSFGASYEQYF.

J is TRBJ2-3 and V is TRBV27; the match to TRBD2 covers 7 bases. The CDR3 extends over 16 amino acids. V lost 5 bases, J lost 3 bases, and 11 bases stayed unmatched. From germline, CDR1 is MNHEY and CDR2 SMNVEV (reference sequence). CDR3 amino acids: CASSPLSGVTTDTQYF. CDR3 sequence (DNA): TGTGCCAGCAGTCCCTTGAGCGGGGTAACGACAGATACGCAGTATTTT.

The V gene is TRBV7-9, the J gene TRBJ1-1, with a weak D call TRBD1 (5 bases). The V end was cut by 3 bases, the J end by 6 bases, with 20 bases between. CDR1 is SEHNR, CDR2 FQNEAQ, per germline (reference sequence). The CDR3 has 16 amino acids. The CDR3 protein is CASSFYRSGPRAEAFF. Written as DNA, the CDR3 is TGTGCCAGCAGCTTTTACAGGTCCGGGCCCCGGGCTGAAGCTTTCTTT.

The rearrangement uses TRBV28 and TRBJ1-6; 8 bases align to TRBD1. This CDR3 is 16 amino acids long. Germline values: CDR1 MDHEN, CDR2 SYDVKM. V gave up 4 bases and J gave up 8 bases; unmatched junction bases: 10. In DNA, the CDR3 is TGTGCCAGCAGTTCTCTTCTGACAGGGGTGGATTCACCCCTCCACTTT. It translates to CASSSLLTGVDSPLHF.

The chain links TRBV4-2 to TRBJ1-1; 12 bases fit TRBD1. This CDR3 has 18 residues. V was clipped by 4 bases and J by 5 bases; unmatched bases: 14. Germline loops: CDR1 LGHNA, CDR2 YNFKEQ. CDR3 region: CASSRHLGQGAPGTEAFF. CDR3 nucleotides: TGTGCCAGCAGCCGTCACTTGGGACAGGGGGCGCCGGGTACTGAAGCTTTCTTT.

This chain links TRBV5-1 with TRBJ1-2; tentative D call: TRBD1 (6 bases). Germline-derived CDR1 and CDR2 are SGHRS and YFSETQ. Deletions cut 0 bases from V and 0 bases from J, with 18 bases between. The CDR3 extends over 18 amino acids. The CDR3 DNA follows: TGCGCCAGCAGCTTGGATGGTCAGGGGACCCTATCTAACTATGGCTACACCTTC. Translation: CASSLDGQGTLSNYGYTF.

The chain employs TRBV27 and TRBJ2-7, with D unclear. Germline loops: CDR1 MNHEY, CDR2 SMNVEV (reference sequence). Trimming removed 3 bases from V and 3 bases from J, with 9 bases in between. This CDR3 spans 13 amino acids. CDR3: CASSFFGDYEQYF. The DNA of the CDR3 is TGTGCCAGCAGTTTTTTTGGGGACTACGAGCAGTACTTC.

The genes are TRBV21-1 and TRBJ2-7; the table's D call of TRBD2 was not tested on the DNA. TRBV21-1 is assigned pseudogene status. The CDR3 totals 15 residues. CDR3 DNA sequence: TGTGCCAGCAGCAAAGGAGGCCCTCCCCGCTACGAGCAGTACTTC. It encodes CASSKGGPPRYEQYF.

The V gene is TRBV28, the J gene TRBJ1-5; D is ambiguous. Germline V gene data show CDR1 as MDHEN and CDR2 as SYDVKM. Trimming cost V 2 bases and J 1 base, with 12 bases left between them. The CDR3 is 16 amino acids. In DNA form, the CDR3 reads TGTGCCAGCAGTTTAATTGGAGGGAGCAGCAATCAGCCCCAGCATTTT. Translating it yields CASSLIGGSSNQPQHF.